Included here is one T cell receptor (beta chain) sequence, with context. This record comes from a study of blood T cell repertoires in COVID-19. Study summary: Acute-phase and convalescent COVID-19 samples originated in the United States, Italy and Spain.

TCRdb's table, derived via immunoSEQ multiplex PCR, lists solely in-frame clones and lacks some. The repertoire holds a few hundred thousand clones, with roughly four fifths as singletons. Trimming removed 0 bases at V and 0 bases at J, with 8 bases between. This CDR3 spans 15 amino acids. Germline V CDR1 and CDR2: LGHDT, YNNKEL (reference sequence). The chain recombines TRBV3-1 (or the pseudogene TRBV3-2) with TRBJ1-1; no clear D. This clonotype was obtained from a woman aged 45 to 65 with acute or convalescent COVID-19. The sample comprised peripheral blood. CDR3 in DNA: TGTGCCAGCAGCCAAGATATGTACATGAACACTGAAGCTTTCTTT. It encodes CASSQDMYMNTEAFF.